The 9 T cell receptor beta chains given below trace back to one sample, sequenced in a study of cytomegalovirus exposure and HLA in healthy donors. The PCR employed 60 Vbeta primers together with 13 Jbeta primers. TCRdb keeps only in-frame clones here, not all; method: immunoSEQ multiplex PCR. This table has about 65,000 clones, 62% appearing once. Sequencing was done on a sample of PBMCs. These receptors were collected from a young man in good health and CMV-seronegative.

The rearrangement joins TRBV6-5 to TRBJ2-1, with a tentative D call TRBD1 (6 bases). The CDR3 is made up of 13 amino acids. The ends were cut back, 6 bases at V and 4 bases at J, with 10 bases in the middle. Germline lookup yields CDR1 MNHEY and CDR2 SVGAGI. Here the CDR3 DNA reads TGTGCCAGCAGCCGGGACATATACAATGAGCAGTTCTTC. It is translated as CASSRDIYNEQFF.

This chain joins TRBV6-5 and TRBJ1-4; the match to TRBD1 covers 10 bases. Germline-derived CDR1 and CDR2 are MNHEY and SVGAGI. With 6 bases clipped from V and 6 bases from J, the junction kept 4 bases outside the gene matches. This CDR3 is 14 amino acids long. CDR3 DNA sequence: TGTGCCAGCAGGACAGGGGGCGGGGATGAAAAACTGTTTTTT. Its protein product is CASRTGGGDEKLFF.

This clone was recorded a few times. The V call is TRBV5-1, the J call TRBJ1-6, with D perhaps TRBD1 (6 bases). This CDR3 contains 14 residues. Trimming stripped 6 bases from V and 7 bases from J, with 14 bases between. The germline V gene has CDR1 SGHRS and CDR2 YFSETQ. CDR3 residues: CASTRWDKNSPLHF. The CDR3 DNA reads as TGCGCCAGCACCCGCTGGGACAAAAATTCACCCCTCCACTTT.

The DNA of the CDR3 is TGTGCCAGCAGTCGGAGGACGGGCTCTGGGGCCAACGTCCTGACTTTC. Translation: CASSRRTGSGANVLTF. This chain links TRBV7-7 with TRBJ2-6, with a tentative D call TRBD2 (5 bases). With 6 bases removed from V and 0 bases from J, the gap between germline ends came to 12 bases. The CDR3 runs to 16 residues. Germline CDR1 is SSHAT and CDR2 is FNYEAQ (reference sequence).

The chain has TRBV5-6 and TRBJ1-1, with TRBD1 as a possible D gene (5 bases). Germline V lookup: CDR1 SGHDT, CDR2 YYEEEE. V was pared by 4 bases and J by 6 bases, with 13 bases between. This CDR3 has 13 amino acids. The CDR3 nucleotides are TGTGCCAGCAGCCCGGTTGCGGGGGCTGAAGCTTTCTTT. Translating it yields CASSPVAGAEAFF.

CDR3 nucleotides: TGTGCCAGTAGTGGACAGGCAACTGAAGCTTTCTTT. It codes for CASSGQATEAFF. This chain links TRBV19 with TRBJ1-1; 7 bases agree with TRBD1. J gave up 5 bases and V 5 bases, and 2 bases lay outside the gene matches. CDR1 is LNHDA, CDR2 SQIVND, per germline (reference sequence). The CDR3 spans 12 residues.

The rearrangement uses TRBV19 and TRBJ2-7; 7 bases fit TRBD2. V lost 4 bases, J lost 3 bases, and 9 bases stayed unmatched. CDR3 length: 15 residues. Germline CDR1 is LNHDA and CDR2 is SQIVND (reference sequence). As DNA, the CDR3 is TGTGCCAGTAGTACCTCAGCGGGGCTAAACTACGAGCAGTACTTC. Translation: CASSTSAGLNYEQYF. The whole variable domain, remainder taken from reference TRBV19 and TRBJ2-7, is DGGITQSPKYLFRKEGQNVTLSCEQNLNHDAMYWYRQDPGQGLRLIYYSQIVNDFQKGDIAEGYSVSREKKESFPLTVTSAQKNPTAFYLCASSTSAGLNYEQYFGPGTRLTVT.

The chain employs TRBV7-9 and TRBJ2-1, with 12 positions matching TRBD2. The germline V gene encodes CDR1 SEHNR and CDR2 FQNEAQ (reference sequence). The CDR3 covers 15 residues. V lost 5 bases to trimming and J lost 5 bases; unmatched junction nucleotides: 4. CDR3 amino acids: CASSAGLAGNNEQFF. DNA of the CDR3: TGTGCCAGCAGCGCGGGACTAGCGGGTAACAATGAGCAGTTCTTC.

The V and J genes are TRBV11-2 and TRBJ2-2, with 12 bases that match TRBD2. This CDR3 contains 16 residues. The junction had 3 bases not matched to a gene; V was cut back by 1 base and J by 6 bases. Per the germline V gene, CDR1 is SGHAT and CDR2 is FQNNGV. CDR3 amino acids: CASSLGRLAGAGELFF. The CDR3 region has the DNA TGTGCCAGCAGCTTAGGACGACTAGCGGGGGCCGGGGAGCTGTTTTTT.